This TCR beta chain emerged from a study of chemoradiotherapy in HPV16-positive cancers. The CDR3 runs 13 residues. Germline lookup yields CDR1 LGHNA and CDR2 YNFKEQ. The V and J ends lost 4 bases and 5 bases respectively, with 11 bases between them. Measured with immunoSEQ multiplex PCR; TCRdb has only the in-frame clones, and not every one. The top ten clones hold under 20% of a sample with fewer than 25,000 clones, around 90% of them seen once. This TCR came from a human donor with HPV-associated anogenital cancer. This chain joins TRBV4-2 and TRBJ1-1; possibly TRBD1 for D (5 bases). Here the sequenced sample was blood, taken from a patient who underwent chemoradiotherapy. CDR3 sequence: CASSREGRTEAFF. DNA of the CDR3: TGTGCCAGCAGCCGCGAGGGGAGGACTGAAGCTTTCTTT.